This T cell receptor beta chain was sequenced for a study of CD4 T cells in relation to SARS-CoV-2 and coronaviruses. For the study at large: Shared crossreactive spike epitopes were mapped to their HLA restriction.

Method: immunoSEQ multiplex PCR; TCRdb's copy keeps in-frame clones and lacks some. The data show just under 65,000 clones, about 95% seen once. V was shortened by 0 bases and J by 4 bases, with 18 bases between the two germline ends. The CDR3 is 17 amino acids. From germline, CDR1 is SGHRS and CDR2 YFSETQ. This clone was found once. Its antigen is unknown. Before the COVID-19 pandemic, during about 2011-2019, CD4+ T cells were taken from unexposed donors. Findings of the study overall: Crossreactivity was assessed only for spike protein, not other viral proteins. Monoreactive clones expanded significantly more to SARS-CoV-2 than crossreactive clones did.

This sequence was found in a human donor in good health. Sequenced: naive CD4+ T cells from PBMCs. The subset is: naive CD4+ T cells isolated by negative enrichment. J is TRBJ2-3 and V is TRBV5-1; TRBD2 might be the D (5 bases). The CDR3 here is CASSLARGLNYPDTQYF. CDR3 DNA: TGCGCCAGCAGCTTGGCCCGGGGATTGAATTACCCAGATACGCAGTATTTT.